The 24 T cell receptor beta chains below were found in one sample sequenced in a study of CD8 T cells in ankylosing spondylitis (dated by TCRdb to about 2017). Preparation of the library involved 5' RACE. Sequenced using an Illumina HiSeq 2500. The public sequencing data were trimmed at Q25 with fastp and processed into clonotypes with MiXCR by TCRdb, which kept only in-frame beta chains. Each CDR3 protein gets just one entry, which takes the most common genes and DNA from the rows behind it. The sample profile shows around 220,000 distinct CDR3 sequences; over 9.5% of them were found once. The ten biggest clones cover 21% of the sample. Sequenced input: blood, either unsorted or a sorted T cell fraction (not recorded which). These receptors were obtained from a male donor with ankylosing spondylitis or in good health (not recorded which).

The chain couples TRBV12-3 or TRBV12-4 to TRBJ2-2; TRBD1 matches 9 bases. The trim removed 3 bases at V and 3 bases at J, leaving 5 bases unmatched. CDR3 size: 16 residues. The CDR3 is CASSFTRQGDTGELFF. The CDR3 DNA follows: TGTGCCAGCAGTTTTACCCGACAGGGGGACACCGGGGAGCTGTTTTTT.

This clonotype was counted many times. The chain has TRBV7-2 and TRBJ2-5, with 10 nucleotides matching TRBD2. Germline V gene lookup returns CDR1 SGHTA and CDR2 FQGNSA. This CDR3 comprises 17 residues. After removal of 1 base from V and 5 bases from J, the junction contained 10 bases not matched to a gene. The DNA for the CDR3 is TGTGCCAGCAGCTTAGTGAGCGGGGGGGGTACCCAGGAGACCCAGTACTTC. This translates into CASSLVSGGGTQETQYF.

In this sample, this clonotype turned up a few times. The genes are TRBV2 and TRBJ2-2; 8 bases fit TRBD2. Germline V lookup: CDR1 SNHLY, CDR2 FYNNEI. V lost 3 bases to trimming and J lost 6 bases; unmatched junction nucleotides: 12. CDR3 length: 17 amino acids. For the CDR3, the DNA is TGTGCCAGCAGTGACGGTCGCCCAGCGGGGGCCGCCGGGGAGCTGTTTTTT. Protein: CASSDGRPAGAAGELFF.

This clonotype was seen more than once but under ten times. Possible read error: a much larger clone is one base away. The chain is built from TRBV7-2 and TRBJ1-6; TRBD1 matches 9 bases. This CDR3 is 15 amino acids long. CDR1 and CDR2 (germline): SGHTA, FQGNSA. For the CDR3, the DNA is TGTGCCAGCAGCTTGCAACAGGGGGCCAATTCACCCCTCCCCTTT. Its translation: CASSLQQGANSPLPF. Full variable domain (remainder filled in from reference TRBV7-2 and TRBJ1-6): GAGVSQSPSNKVTEKGKDVELRCDPISGHTALYWYRQSLGQGLEFLIYFQGNSAPDKSGLPSDRFSAERTGGSVSTLTIQRTQQEDSAVYLCASSLQQGANSPLPFGNGTRLTVT.

This clonotype was counted at least ten times. The chain recombines TRBV12-3 or TRBV12-4 with TRBJ2-1; tentatively, D is TRBD1 (6 bases). Trimming removed 8 bases at V and 5 bases at J, with 16 bases between. This CDR3 spans 14 amino acids. CDR3 amino acids: CASSGRGWDNEQFF. The CDR3 DNA sequence: TGTGCCAGCTCCGGCAGGGGCTGGGACAATGAGCAGTTCTTC.

This clonotype was counted at least ten times. J is TRBJ2-7 and V is TRBV27; no clear D. CDR3 length: 13 amino acids. Germline values: CDR1 MNHEY, CDR2 SMNVEV (reference sequence). Trimming removed 2 bases from V and 3 bases from J, with 8 bases in between. CDR3 residues: CASSLGLVYEQYF. Written as DNA, the CDR3 is TGTGCCAGCAGTTTAGGTCTAGTCTACGAGCAGTACTTC.

At least ten counts were recorded for this clonotype. DNA of the CDR3: TGCGCCAGCAGCTTAACGGGGCTTTCTCCCTACGAGCAGTACTTC. Protein: CASSLTGLSPYEQYF. V gene TRBV5-1 combines with J gene TRBJ2-7, with D perhaps assigned TRBD1 or TRBD2 (5 bases each). Trimming removed 2 bases at V and 2 bases at J, with 14 bases between. Germline CDR1 and CDR2: SGHRS and YFSETQ. This CDR3 comprises 15 residues.

This chain links TRBV5-5 with TRBJ2-2; perhaps D is TRBD1 or TRBD2 (5 bases each). Trimming cost V 4 bases and J 0 bases, with 13 bases left between them. Looked up from germline, CDR1 is SGHKS and CDR2 is YYEKEE (reference sequence). This CDR3 has 16 residues. CDR3 protein: CASSTGAHPNTGELFF. As DNA, the CDR3 is TGTGCCAGCAGCACCGGGGCACACCCGAACACCGGGGAGCTGTTTTTT.

This clonotype was counted ten times or more. CDR3 residues: CATSGQGEVSTDTQYF. DNA of the CDR3: TGTGCCACCAGTGGGCAGGGTGAAGTTAGCACAGATACGCAGTATTTT. The rearrangement links TRBV24-1 to TRBJ2-3, with D tentatively TRBD1 (5 bases). Germline V gene lookup returns CDR1 KGHDR and CDR2 SFDVKD. This CDR3 region has 16 residues. V gave up 5 bases and J gave up 0 bases, with 14 bases separating them.

V usage is TRBV12-3 or TRBV12-4 and J usage is TRBJ2-6, with D perhaps being TRBD1 or TRBD2 (5 bases each). This CDR3 is built from 15 residues. V gave up 5 bases and J gave up 5 bases, with 13 bases separating them. The CDR3 region has the DNA TGTGCCAGCAGTCCTCAGGGAGAAAGGGCCAACGTCCTGACTTTC. Encoded protein: CASSPQGERANVLTF.

In its sample, this clonotype was seen many times. The chain recombines TRBV5-1 with TRBJ2-7; D unresolved. V was clipped by 1 base and J by 2 bases, with 13 bases between them. Germline values: CDR1 SGHRS, CDR2 YFSETQ. The CDR3 is 15 amino acids. The CDR3 protein is CASSLFASHAYEQYF. DNA for the CDR3: TGCGCCAGCAGCTTGTTTGCTTCCCATGCCTACGAGCAGTACTTC.

This clonotype was seen many times. The chain employs TRBV12-3 or TRBV12-4 and TRBJ2-1; D assignment may be TRBD1 or TRBD2 (5 bases each). Trimming stripped 0 bases from V and 8 bases from J, with 11 bases between. The CDR3 is 14 residues long. The CDR3 DNA follows: TGTGCCAGCAGTTTAGCGGGGGTTCGGGATGAGCAGTTCTTC. It is translated as CASSLAGVRDEQFF.

V gene TRBV19 combines with J gene TRBJ1-1; no clear D. CDR1 is LNHDA and CDR2 is SQIVND in the germline V gene (reference sequence). V lost 6 bases and J lost 2, with 13 bases in between. The CDR3 loop spans 14 amino acids. CDR3 sequence: CASRRTAINTEAFF. The CDR3 DNA is TGTGCCAGTAGGAGAACGGCGATCAACACTGAAGCTTTCTTT.

This clonotype was picked up many times. The CDR3 here is CAIAFDPTTSYNEQFF. DNA for the CDR3: TGTGCCATCGCCTTTGATCCTACCACCTCCTACAATGAGCAGTTCTTC. The V call is TRBV10-3, the J call TRBJ2-1; D call uncertain. Germline assignment: CDR1 ENHRY and CDR2 SYGVKD. V was pared by 8 bases and J by 0 bases, with 17 bases between. The CDR3 is 16 amino acids.

Concerning this clonotype: Being one base from a much bigger clone, this may be a read error. This chain connects TRBV20-1 to TRBJ2-1; D possibly corresponds to TRBD1 (6 bases). From germline, CDR1 is DFQATT and CDR2 SNEGSKA (reference sequence). This CDR3 is built from 12 residues. CDR3 DNA: TGCAGTGCCGCAACAGGGTTTTACGAGCACTTCTTC. Encoded protein: CSAATGFYEHFF.

This clonotype has a count of ten or more. V gene TRBV3-1 combines with J gene TRBJ2-1; D remains ambiguous. Germline CDR1 LGHDT, CDR2 YNNKEL (reference sequence). The CDR3 sequence is 11 residues long. Trimming took 2 bases from V and 11 from J, leaving 7 bases between them. The CDR3 bases are TGTGCCAGCAGCCAAAAGGAGAAGCAGTTCTTC. Protein sequence: CASSQKEKQFF.

This chain links TRBV14 with TRBJ2-7; TRBD2 agrees at 9 bases. V was clipped by 0 bases and J by 3 bases; unmatched bases: 12. From germline, CDR1 is SGHDN and CDR2 FVKESK. This CDR3 region has 18 residues. The CDR3 region has the DNA TGTGCCAGCAGCCAAGATTTAAGCGGGGGGACTCAATTCTACGAGCAGTACTTC. It codes for CASSQDLSGGTQFYEQYF.

This clonotype has a count of ten or more. V is TRBV5-1 and J is TRBJ1-5, with TRBD1 identical over 7 bases. The CDR3 loop spans 16 amino acids. Germline lookup yields CDR1 SGHRS and CDR2 YFSETQ. Losses at the gene ends were 0 bases for V and 5 bases for J; bases not matched to a gene: 8. CDR3 protein: CASSLGQGGGDQPQHF. For the CDR3, the DNA is TGCGCCAGCAGCTTGGGGCAGGGGGGTGGGGATCAGCCCCAGCATTTT.

This clonotype was seen many times. The V and J genes are TRBV21-1 and TRBJ1-6; the table calls TRBD1, which could not be checked here. TRBV21-1 is a recognized pseudogene. CDR3 size: 15 residues. As DNA, the CDR3 is TGTGCCAGCAGCAAAGCTCTGGGGGATAATTCACCCCTCCACTTT. Residues: CASSKALGDNSPLHF.

There are many counts of this clonotype. CDR3 in amino acids: CASSPPGTQGNTIYF. The CDR3 bases are TGTGCCAGCTCACCCCCGGGCACCCAGGGAAACACCATATATTTT. The V call is TRBV18, the J call TRBJ1-3, with D uncertain. Germline V gene lookup returns CDR1 KGHSH and CDR2 LQKENI. V was trimmed by 3 bases and J by 4 bases, leaving 13 bases between them. The length of the CDR3 is 15 residues.

In its sample, this clonotype was seen many times. The chain links TRBV13 to TRBJ2-3; 9 bases match TRBD1. Germline V gives CDR1 PRHDT, CDR2 FYEKMQ (reference sequence). V lost 5 bases to trimming and J lost 0 bases; unmatched junction nucleotides: 24. This CDR3 has 22 amino acids. CDR3 amino acids: CASSPRLWMSAGQGYSTDTQYF. CDR3 DNA sequence: TGTGCCAGCAGCCCCCGCTTGTGGATGTCCGCGGGACAGGGCTATAGCACAGATACGCAGTATTTT.

There are many counts of this clonotype. The V and J genes are TRBV5-1 and TRBJ2-1; 11 nucleotides align to TRBD2. This CDR3 region has 15 residues. CDR1 and CDR2 (germline): SGHRS, YFSETQ. The V segment lost 4 bases and the J segment 5 bases; nucleotides outside the gene matches: 5. The CDR3: CASSGGLAENNEQFF. As DNA, the CDR3 is TGCGCCAGCAGCGGGGGACTAGCGGAAAACAATGAGCAGTTCTTC.

The V gene is TRBV7-2, the J gene TRBJ2-7; 9 nucleotides align to TRBD1. J lost 3 bases, V lost 5 bases, and 11 bases had no gene match. The CDR3 has 16 amino acids. CDR1 is SGHTA, CDR2 FQGNSA, per germline. CDR3 region: CASSPTGTGSDYEQYF. Written as DNA, the CDR3 is TGTGCCAGCAGCCCAACGGGGACAGGGTCGGACTACGAGCAGTACTTC.

This clonotype was seen ten or more times. The V call is TRBV20-1, the J call TRBJ1-5; a possible D gene is TRBD1 (6 bases). CDR1 DFQATT and CDR2 SNEGSKA come from the germline V gene (reference sequence). This CDR3 is built from 15 residues. Trimming pared 6 bases from V and 3 bases from J, leaving 18 bases between. CDR3 coding DNA: TGCAGTGCCGAAACACCCGGGGGCCCCAATCAGCCCCAGCATTTT. It codes for CSAETPGGPNQPQHF.